The rows below give T cell receptor beta chains drawn from one sample of a study of molecular identifiers for immune sequencing clone quantification. Each CDR3 protein is one row after TCRdb ran MiXCR on the PCR reads. The table lists nearly 650,000 distinct CDR3 sequences, about 25% of them singletons. Material for sequencing was naive CD8+ T cells from blood, with Jurkat cell RNA spiked in. These TCRs come from a human donor in good health. Some libraries in this study had Jurkat cell RNA spiked in. The CDR3 runs from the conserved cysteine through the conserved F or W. The D gene is left open where the match is weak. Where a row states a size, it is once, few, many or the class of an expanded clone; other rows omit it.

TRBJ1-3	12	TRBV7-9	.	.	TGTGCCAGCAGCTTAAGTGAAAACACCATATATTTT	CASSLSENTIYF
TRBJ2-1	13	TRBV2	few	TRBD1	TGTGCCACCTTGGACAGGGTCGGCAGTGAGCAGTTCTTC	CATLDRVGSEQFF
TRBJ2-7	13	TRBV20-1	many	.	TGCAGTGCTAGACCGAAGACTATTTACGAGCAGTACTTC	CSARPKTIYEQYF
TRBJ2-7	14	TRBV5-1	many	TRBD2	TGCGCCAGCAGTTCTCGGGGGGGTTCCTACGAGCAGTACTTC	CASSSRGGSYEQYF
TRBJ1-2	16	TRBV6-5	few	.	TGTGCCAGCAGTTACCAGGCCCCGGAATTTACCTATGGCTACACCTTC	CASSYQAPEFTYGYTF
TRBJ1-4	13	TRBV12-3/TRBV12-4	many	.	TGTGCCAGCAGTTACAGGGAATCGGAAAAACTGTTTTTT	CASSYRESEKLFF
TRBJ2-1	11	TRBV27	.	.	TGTGCCAGCAAGGGGGGCATTGAGCAGTTCTTC	CASKGGIEQFF
TRBJ1-1	13	TRBV24-1	many	.	TGTGCCACCAGTGAAACCTCAGGATCTGAAGCTTTCTTT	CATSETSGSEAFF
TRBJ2-3	14	TRBV20-1	few	.	TGCAGTGCTAGTGGCAGGCCAATTGGAGATACGCAGTATTTT	CSASGRPIGDTQYF
TRBJ2-5	13	TRBV5-6	.	TRBD1	TGTGCCAGCAGCCCAGGACAGGGGAATCGCCAGTACTTC	CASSPGQGNRQYF
TRBJ2-3	15	TRBV30	many	TRBD1	TGTGCCTGGAGTTTAGGGGGCGCTAGCACAGATACGCAGTATTTT	CAWSLGGASTDTQYF
TRBJ2-7	14	TRBV6-6	many	TRBD1	TGTGCCAGCAGTTACCAGGGGGCGAGTGGCGAGCAGTACTTC	CASSYQGASGEQYF
TRBJ1-5	13	TRBV9	many	TRBD1	TGTGCCAGCAGCGCGACAGGGTATCAGCCCCAGCATTTT	CASSATGYQPQHF
TRBJ2-2	15	TRBV11-2	.	.	TGTGCCAGCAGCTTAGTAGGGGCACCGGCCGGGGAGCTGTTTTTT	CASSLVGAPAGELFF
TRBJ2-3	14	TRBV18	many	.	TGTGCCAGCTCACCACCGGGAGCAACAGATACGCAGTATTTT	CASSPPGATDTQYF
TRBJ1-1	15	TRBV6-6	many	.	TGTGCCAGCAACCTACAGACAGGCGGGAACACTGAAGCTTTCTTT	CASNLQTGGNTEAFF
TRBJ2-5	18	TRBV28	few	.	TGTGCCAGCAGTACCTATAGCGGCTCAGCCGGGTACCAAGAGACCCAGTACTTC	CASSTYSGSAGYQETQYF
TRBJ2-2	17	TRBV4-1	.	TRBD2	TGCGCCAGCAGCTTCGGGACTAGCGGGGGGGCGACCGGGGAGCTGTTTTTT	CASSFGTSGGATGELFF
TRBJ2-5	13	TRBV9	many	.	TGTGCCAGCAGCGTAGATCGGTTGGAGACCCAGTACTTC	CASSVDRLETQYF
TRBJ1-6	15	TRBV6-2/TRBV6-3	.	.	TGTGCCAGCAGTTTAGAGTTTAAATTGGATTCACCCCTCCGCTTT	CASSLEFKLDSPLRF
TRBJ1-1	14	TRBV6-2/TRBV6-3	many	.	TGTGCCAGCAACTCCGTGTTCGAGGACACTGAAGCTTTCTTT	CASNSVFEDTEAFF
TRBJ2-4	17	TRBV3-2	.	.	TGTGCCAGCAGCCCCCGACTAGCGGGAGGAGAGTTAAACATTCAGTACTTC	CASSPRLAGGELNIQYF
TRBJ1-6	17	TRBV7-6	.	TRBD1	TGTGCCAGCAGCTTAGGGACAGGGGACCCTCCGGTCTCACCCCTCCACTTT	CASSLGTGDPPVSPLHF
TRBJ1-3	13	TRBV29-1	many	.	TGCAGCGTTCCCCTGCCACGCACTAACACCATATATTTT	CSVPLPRTNTIYF
TRBJ2-7	17	TRBV12-5	.	.	TGTGCTAGTGGTTTGATCCGCGTGGGACAGCGGGATTACGAGCAGTACTTC	CASGLIRVGQRDYEQYF
TRBJ2-3	16	TRBV14	.	TRBD1	TGTGCCAGCAGCAACGGACAGGGGTTGGGGACAGATACGCAGTATTTT	CASSNGQGLGTDTQYF
TRBJ2-2	17	TRBV12-3/TRBV12-4	few	TRBD1	TGTGCCAGCAGTACAACGGGACAGGGGGCGCCGGGCGGGGAGCTGTTTTTT	CASSTTGQGAPGGELFF
TRBJ2-5	14	TRBV19	few	TRBD2	TGTGCCAGTACTAGCGGGAGGTACCAAGAGACCCAGTACTTC	CASTSGRYQETQYF
TRBJ1-1	16	TRBV27	many	.	TGTGCCAGCAGTCTTATATTCCCCGGGGGAGACACTGAAGCTTTCTTT	CASSLIFPGGDTEAFF
TRBJ2-3	13	TRBV24-1	many	.	TGTGCCACCAGTGAAGACAGCACAGATACGCAGTATTTT	CATSEDSTDTQYF
TRBJ2-7	13	TRBV5-3	.	.	TGTGCCAGCAGCTCCCACCGGTCCTACGAGCAGTACTTC	CASSSHRSYEQYF
TRBJ1-1	14	TRBV9	many	.	TGTGCCAGCAGCGTAAGGGACGCCAACACTGAAGCTTTCTTT	CASSVRDANTEAFF
TRBJ1-1	17	TRBV9	.	TRBD1	TGTGCCAGCAGCCCGCCGGGACAGCCTTTTCCTAAGGCTGAAGCTTTCTTT	CASSPPGQPFPKAEAFF
TRBJ1-1	18	TRBV27	.	TRBD1	TGTGCCAGCAGTTTACAGCTCCCACCCAGGGGGGGGAACACTGAAGCTTTCTTT	CASSLQLPPRGGNTEAFF
TRBJ2-7	14	TRBV6-6	many	TRBD2	TGTGCCAGCAGTTACTCTAGCGGGAAAGGCGAGCAGTACTTC	CASSYSSGKGEQYF
TRBJ2-5	14	TRBV7-9	many	.	TGTGCCAGCAGCCCATCATGGGGACAAGAGACCCAGTACTTC	CASSPSWGQETQYF
TRBJ2-7	13	TRBV3-1	.	.	TGTGCCAGCAGCCCATCTCGATGGATGGAGCAGTACTTC	CASSPSRWMEQYF
TRBJ2-1	15	TRBV4-3	many	TRBD1	TGCGCCAGCAGCCTGCGCCGACAGGGGGGCAATGAGCAGTTCTTC	CASSLRRQGGNEQFF
TRBJ1-2	17	TRBV4-3	few	TRBD1	TGCGCCAGCAGCCAAGTGGGACAGGGGCTGTCGGCCTATGGCTACACCTTC	CASSQVGQGLSAYGYTF